This T cell receptor (beta chain) was observed in a study of cytomegalovirus exposure and HLA in healthy donors. Findings of the study overall: Presence/absence comparisons presumed near-even sequencing depth among donors. Several of the most significant clusters were apparently associated with common viral pathogens in a later analysis.

The junction had 8 bases not matched to a gene; V was cut back by 5 bases and J by 7 bases. Germline lookup yields CDR1 LGHNA and CDR2 YNFKEQ. The CDR3 runs to 15 residues. With regard to this clone: The antigen is not known.

PCR amplification relied on 60 Vbeta primers (plus 13 Jbeta primers). The method was immunoSEQ multiplex PCR; TCRdb's version includes in-frame clones alone and lacks a portion of them. The sample carries fewer than 150,000 clones, approximately 83% recorded once. Material: PBMCs. The receptor was derived from a man aged 40-49 years in good health and CMV-seropositive. This chain links TRBV4-2 with TRBJ2-1; 10 bases fit TRBD2. CDR3 nucleotides: TGTGCCAGCAGCGGAGCGGGAGGGCTGGTTAATGAGCAGTTCTTC. It is translated as CASSGAGGLVNEQFF.